The 12 T cell receptor beta chains in this list originate from one sample, sequenced in a study of blood T cell repertoires in COVID-19. Using immunoSEQ multiplex PCR, the repertoire was profiled, and TCRdb retains in-frame clones only, with some absent. The profile shows approximately 170,000 clones, about 85% of them singletons. Material: peripheral blood. These receptors originate from an elderly man with COVID-19, enrolled during active disease.

The gene calls are TRBV29-1 and TRBJ1-2, with D possibly being TRBD1 (6 bases). Germline lookup yields CDR1 SQVTM and CDR2 ANQGSEA. This CDR3 comprises 14 residues. Trimming cost V 7 bases and J 8 bases, with 23 bases left between them. As DNA, the CDR3 is TGCAGCGCGTTGTCGGCAGGGGCCTGGGAAGGCTACACCTTC. Translating it yields CSALSAGAWEGYTF. The whole variable domain, remainder taken from reference TRBV29-1 and TRBJ1-2, is SAVISQKPSRDICQRGTSLTIQCQVDSQVTMMFWYRQQPGQSLTLIATANQGSEATYESGFVIDKFPISRPNLTFSTLTVSNMSPEDSSIYLCSALSAGAWEGYTFGSGTRLTVV.

The rearrangement links TRBV9 to TRBJ1-3; 7 bases are shared with TRBD1. The CDR3 loop spans 17 amino acids. The germline V gene has CDR1 SGDLS and CDR2 YYNGEE. Germline trimming cut 3 bases from V and 3 bases from J; bases unmatched to any gene: 12. The CDR3 nucleotides are TGTGCCAGCAGCGCTCTCCCCCGACAGGGTTTTGGAAACACCATATATTTT. Amino acid sequence: CASSALPRQGFGNTIYF.

The genes are TRBV3-1 (or the pseudogene TRBV3-2) and TRBJ2-3, with 7 bases lining up with TRBD2. The V gene end was trimmed by 1 base and the J gene end by 4 bases; junction bases not matched to a gene: 8. This CDR3 comprises 16 residues. Looked up from germline, CDR1 is LGHDT and CDR2 is YNNKEL (reference sequence). The CDR3 here is CASSQGTAGRADTQYF. DNA of the CDR3: TGTGCCAGCAGCCAAGGTACAGCGGGGAGGGCAGATACGCAGTATTTT.

The gene calls are TRBV3-1 (or the pseudogene TRBV3-2) and TRBJ2-1; 11 bases are a match to TRBD2. V dropped 6 bases and J dropped 2; count of bases not matched to a gene: 6. CDR3 length: 16 residues. Germline assignment: CDR1 LGHDT and CDR2 YNNKEL (reference sequence). CDR3 in DNA: TGTGCCAGCAGAGACTCTAGCGGGGGGACCTACAATGAGCAGTTCTTC. This translates into CASRDSSGGTYNEQFF.

The chain employs TRBV19 and TRBJ1-6; weak D call: TRBD1 (5 bases). The germline V gene encodes CDR1 LNHDA and CDR2 SQIVND (reference sequence). V was clipped by 3 bases and J by 4 bases, with 10 bases between them. This CDR3 region has 15 residues. CDR3 in DNA: TGTGCCAGTAGTATGCGCCAGGGATATAATTCACCCCTCCACTTT. It translates to CASSMRQGYNSPLHF.

J is TRBJ1-5 and V is TRBV18; D unclear. This CDR3 is built from 13 residues. Trimming left V 5 bases short and J 0 bases short, with 5 bases between. Germline assignment: CDR1 KGHSH and CDR2 LQKENI. The DNA of the CDR3 is TGTGCCAGCTCAGCTAGTAGCAATCAGCCCCAGCATTTT. This codes for CASSASSNQPQHF. The full variable domain, rest sourced from reference TRBV18 and TRBJ1-5, is NAGVMQNPRHLVRRRGQEARLRCSPMKGHSHVYWYRQLPEEGLKFMVYLQKENIIDESGMPKERFSAEFPKEGPSILRIQQVVRGDSAAYFCASSASSNQPQHFGDGTRLSIL.

The CDR3 nucleotides are TGCGCCAGCAGCTGGGGCAGAGCCTACGAGCAGTACTTC. Its translation: CASSWGRAYEQYF. This chain links TRBV5-1 with TRBJ2-7, with D tentatively TRBD1 (5 bases). CDR1 and CDR2 from the germline V gene are SGHRS and YFSETQ. The CDR3 spans 13 residues. V lost 3 bases and J 2 bases, leaving 9 bases between the germline ends.

The gene calls are TRBV9 and TRBJ2-3; D may be TRBD1 (6 bases). This CDR3 is 14 amino acids long. The germline V gene encodes CDR1 SGDLS and CDR2 YYNGEE. The germline V and J ends were trimmed by 4 bases and 0 bases, with 9 bases remaining between them. In nucleotides, the CDR3 is TGTGCCAGCAGCCCCGACAGGAGCACAGATACGCAGTATTTT. As protein: CASSPDRSTDTQYF. The full variable domain, rest sourced from reference TRBV9 and TRBJ2-3, is DSGVTQTPKHLITATGQRVTLRCSPRSGDLSVYWYQQSLDQGLQFLIQYYNGEERAKGNILERFSAQQFPDLHSELNLSSLELGDSALYFCASSPDRSTDTQYFGPGTRLTVL.

The rearrangement uses TRBV11-1 and TRBJ2-4; 10 positions match TRBD2. The CDR3 contains 15 residues. The V gene's germline CDR1 is SGHAT and CDR2 FQDESV (reference sequence). With 2 bases clipped from V and 5 bases from J, the junction kept 3 bases outside the gene matches. The CDR3 region has the DNA TGTGCCAGCAGCTTAAGCGGGGGGGCTCAAAACATTCAGTACTTC. Translation gives CASSLSGGAQNIQYF.

This clone was seen only a few times. The chain has TRBV19 and TRBJ2-2; possible D gene TRBD1, 5 bases. The CDR3 has 16 residues. The V gene's germline CDR1 is LNHDA and CDR2 SQIVND (reference sequence). The V end was cut by 5 bases, the J end by 7 bases, with 20 bases between. DNA for the CDR3: TGTGCCAGTAGTTTAATCCTGTACAGGCATGGCGGGGAGCTGTTTTTT. Protein product: CASSLILYRHGGELFF. Filled out from reference TRBV19 and TRBJ2-2, the complete variable domain reads DGGITQSPKYLFRKEGQNVTLSCEQNLNHDAMYWYRQDPGQGLRLIYYSQIVNDFQKGDIAEGYSVSREKKESFPLTVTSAQKNPTAFYLCASSLILYRHGGELFFGEGSRLTVL.

This clone was detected once. The chain joins TRBV5-1 to TRBJ2-1, with 7 bases lining up with TRBD1. The junction had 6 bases not matched to a gene; V was cut back by 1 base and J by 2 bases. CDR1 SGHRS and CDR2 YFSETQ come from the germline V gene. The CDR3 has 16 residues. The CDR3 spells CASSLPDRATYNEQFF. The CDR3 bases are TGCGCCAGCAGCTTGCCCGACAGGGCTACCTACAATGAGCAGTTCTTC.

V gene TRBV3-1 (or the pseudogene TRBV3-2) combines with J gene TRBJ2-7; 9 bases fit TRBD2. The CDR3 spans 16 residues. Germline trimming cut 1 base from V and 2 bases from J; bases unmatched to any gene: 6. Per the germline V gene, CDR1 is LGHDT and CDR2 is YNNKEL (reference sequence). CDR3 nucleotides: TGTGCCAGCAGCCAAGGTTCCGCTAGCGGGGCCTACGAGCAGTACTTC. It yields the protein CASSQGSASGAYEQYF.